Below are 12 T cell receptor beta chains sequenced from a single sample in a study of blood T cell repertoires in COVID-19. TCRdb keeps only in-frame clones here, not all; method: immunoSEQ multiplex PCR. Of roughly 140,000 clones listed, about four fifths are singletons. Sequencing input: peripheral blood. These receptors were obtained from a man between 60 and 70 years old with acute or convalescent COVID-19.

The V call is TRBV18, the J call TRBJ2-5, with D possibly TRBD1 on 6 matching bases. This CDR3 is built from 14 residues. Trimming removed 2 bases at V and 4 bases at J, with 11 bases between. CDR1 KGHSH and CDR2 LQKENI come from the germline V gene. This CDR3 reads CASSPSFRGETQYF. CDR3 DNA: TGTGCCAGCTCACCATCGTTCAGGGGAGAGACCCAGTACTTC. Filled out from reference TRBV18 and TRBJ2-5, the complete variable domain reads NAGVMQNPRHLVRRRGQEARLRCSPMKGHSHVYWYRQLPEEGLKFMVYLQKENIIDESGMPKERFSAEFPKEGPSILRIQQVVRGDSAAYFCASSPSFRGETQYFGPGTRLLVL.

In DNA form, the CDR3 reads TGTGCCAGCAGCGCCAGGACTAGCGGGGTAGAGACCCAGTACTTC. Its protein is CASSARTSGVETQYF. The J gene is TRBJ2-5, the V gene TRBV7-2, with 12 bases matching TRBD2. J was trimmed by 4 bases and V by 5 bases; bases with no gene match: 5. The CDR3 covers 15 residues. Germline V lookup: CDR1 SGHTA, CDR2 FQGNSA.

The rearrangement uses TRBV11-2 and TRBJ2-2; D may be TRBD2 (6 bases). This CDR3 spans 15 amino acids. V lost 6 bases to trimming and J lost 5 bases, with 16 bases between them. The germline gives CDR1 SGHAT, CDR2 FQNNGV. The CDR3 region has the DNA TGTGCCAGCAGGGCAGTCCTGGCGGGGACCGGGGAGCTGTTTTTT. Translating it yields CASRAVLAGTGELFF.

V usage is TRBV27 and J usage is TRBJ1-6; 8 nucleotides line up with TRBD1. The germline V gene has CDR1 MNHEY and CDR2 SMNVEV (reference sequence). The CDR3 spans 16 residues. V was clipped by 4 bases and J by 4 bases; unmatched bases: 6. The CDR3 protein is CASSWTGTLYNSPLHF. DNA of the CDR3: TGTGCCAGCAGTTGGACAGGGACGCTTTATAATTCACCCCTCCACTTT.

This clone was detected only once. The chain recombines TRBV4-3 with TRBJ1-6; 8 bases align to TRBD1. Germline V lookup: CDR1 LGHNA, CDR2 YSLEER. V lost 5 bases, J lost 9 bases, and 6 bases stayed unmatched. The CDR3 loop spans 14 amino acids. CDR3 loop: CASSADREASPLHF. The CDR3 DNA reads TGCGCCAGCAGCGCGGACAGGGAGGCTTCACCCCTCCACTTT.

The gene calls are TRBV2 and TRBJ2-5, with 8 bases matching TRBD2. The CDR3 is 14 amino acids. V lost 5 bases to trimming and J lost 5 bases; unmatched junction nucleotides: 7. Looked up from germline, CDR1 is SNHLY and CDR2 is FYNNEI. The CDR3 region has the DNA TGTGCCAGCAGTAGGGAAGCGGGAGACGAGACCCAGTACTTC. Translation: CASSREAGDETQYF.

This sequence joins TRBV18 and TRBJ1-6; 8 bases map to TRBD1. This CDR3 is built from 16 residues. The trim removed 4 bases at V and 1 base at J, leaving 3 bases unmatched. Germline CDR1 is KGHSH and CDR2 is LQKENI. The CDR3 loop is CASSQDRASYNSPLHF. The CDR3 DNA reads TGTGCCAGCTCACAGGACAGGGCTTCCTATAATTCACCCCTCCACTTT.

This chain connects TRBV9 to TRBJ2-5, with D possibly TRBD2 on 6 matching bases. The CDR3 has 14 residues. CDR1 and CDR2 (germline): SGDLS, YYNGEE. Trimming took 0 bases from V and 4 from J, leaving 10 bases between them. The CDR3 region is CASSVGRGGETQYF. CDR3 DNA sequence: TGTGCCAGCAGCGTAGGGAGGGGCGGAGAGACCCAGTACTTC.

The chain is built from TRBV24-1 and TRBJ2-7; 8 bases agree with TRBD1. The V gene end was trimmed by 4 bases and the J gene end by 0 bases; junction bases not matched to a gene: 7. The CDR3 has 16 amino acids. Germline V gene data show CDR1 as KGHDR and CDR2 as SFDVKD. The CDR3 nucleotides are TGTGCCACCAGTGAATCACACGGACAGGGCTCCTACGAGCAGTACTTC. As protein: CATSESHGQGSYEQYF.

The chain joins TRBV19 to TRBJ1-6; TRBD1 is a possible D gene (5 bases). Germline values: CDR1 LNHDA, CDR2 SQIVND (reference sequence). Trimming stripped 1 base from V and 10 bases from J, with 20 bases between. CDR3 size: 17 residues. The CDR3 sequence is CASSIGSQGFARSPLHF. The CDR3 region has the DNA TGTGCCAGTAGTATAGGGTCCCAGGGCTTCGCTAGATCACCCCTCCACTTT.

The rearrangement joins TRBV12-3 or TRBV12-4 to TRBJ1-5, with a possible D match to TRBD1 (6 bases). The CDR3 runs to 13 residues. The germline V and J ends were trimmed by 6 bases and 5 bases, with 11 bases remaining between them. The CDR3 loop reads CASRTGPYQPQHF. The CDR3 nucleotides read TGTGCCAGCAGAACAGGGCCCTATCAGCCCCAGCATTTT.

The V gene is TRBV5-8, the J gene TRBJ1-6; 8 bases line up with TRBD1. Unmatched junction bases numbered 5, after V lost 2 bases and J lost 7 bases. CDR1 is SGHTS, CDR2 YDEGEE, per germline. The CDR3 spans 15 residues. Here the CDR3 DNA reads TGTGCCAGCAGCTTAGGACAGGGCGTGAATTCACCCCTCCACTTT. The encoded protein is CASSLGQGVNSPLHF.